This TCR beta chain was observed in a study of blood T cell repertoires in COVID-19. Study context: The United States, Italy and Spain were the sources of the acute and convalescent COVID-19 samples. Sources were T cells, B-cell-depleted T cells, or PBMCs; the material itself was cDNA or gDNA.

The J segment lost 9 bases and the V segment lost 10 bases, leaving 17 bases of the junction unmatched. CDR1 is WNHNN, CDR2 SYGVQD, per germline (reference sequence). The CDR3 contains 16 residues. Source study methods: Amplification from reference gene primers served as the basis for estimated nucleated cell counts. Using immunoSEQ multiplex PCR, the repertoire was profiled, and TCRdb retains in-frame clones only, with some absent. D and trimming come from the DNA, and the V and J calls and clone size come from that table. Here the sample spans under 150,000 clones, around 81% being singletons. This receptor was taken from a man aged 35 to 55 with active or convalescent COVID-19. The chain links TRBV10-1 to TRBJ2-1; 11 bases line up with TRBD1. Input material: peripheral blood. The CDR3 coding sequence is TGCGCCACCCCGCGGGACAGGGGGTCCATTGGGAGTGAGCAGTTCTTC. It is translated as CATPRDRGSIGSEQFF.